One and the same sample provided the 5 T cell receptor beta chains below, sequenced in a study of Ad26.COV2.S vaccination and SARS-CoV-2 variants (dated by TCRdb to the early 2020s). The library was produced with the immunoSEQ multiplex PCR assay. The source is immuneACCESS, and TCRdb retained only in-frame sequences with V and J called. Part of the clones is not carried over; for the studies checked, unresolved V genes explain less than half of this, and the remainder is unexplained. Present in this sample are some 500,000 clones, about 91% of which were seen just once. 2% to 3% of the sample belongs to the ten largest clones. This specimen's treatment or condition label, interpreted: about 20 received Ad26.COV2.S at low or high dose, single or two shots; 5 received placebo; per-sample allocation not given. For vaccine and placebo recipients, repertoires were sequenced using samples collected on day 63 after the first injection.

The specimen comprised peripheral blood, sampled in a trial of Ad26.COV2.S vaccine versus placebo. The receptors were sampled from a person between 18 and 65 years old who received the Ad26.COV2.S COVID-19 vaccine or a placebo.

The rearrangement links TRBV27 to TRBJ2-7; no firm D call. Trimming cost V 10 bases and J 1 base, with 11 bases left between them. CDR1 and CDR2 from the germline V gene are MNHEY and SMNVEV (reference sequence). The CDR3 covers 12 residues. CDR3 DNA: TGTGCCATCCACCGCAATTCCTACGAGCAGTACGTC. It codes for CAIHRNSYEQYV.

This chain joins TRBV3-1 (or the pseudogene TRBV3-2) and TRBJ2-2, with 8 bases aligning to TRBD1. V shed 4 bases, J shed 4 bases, and the junction held 11 bases outside the gene matches. The CDR3 sequence is 17 residues long. Germline assignment: CDR1 LGHDT and CDR2 YNNKEL (reference sequence). CDR3 loop: CASSRRPGGLTTGELFF. Written as DNA, the CDR3 is TGTGCCAGCAGCCGGCGCCCAGGGGGCTTGACCACCGGGGAGCTGTTTTTT.

The V call is TRBV18, the J call TRBJ1-1, with D hard to call. CDR1 is KGHSH and CDR2 is LQKENI in the germline V gene. The CDR3 spans 16 residues. Trimming removed 3 bases from V and 0 bases from J, with 14 bases in between. The DNA of the CDR3 is TGTGCCAGCTCACCCTCGGTGGGCAGCCTGAACACTGAAGCTTTCTTT. It codes for CASSPSVGSLNTEAFF.

The chain employs TRBV4-3 and TRBJ2-2, with unresolved D. V lost 1 base and J 3 bases, leaving 12 bases between the germline ends. Per the germline V gene, CDR1 is LGHNA and CDR2 is YSLEER. The CDR3 runs to 16 residues. CDR3 sequence reads: CASSQALRADTGELFF. The CDR3 DNA reads as TGCGCCAGCAGCCAAGCTCTCCGGGCGGACACCGGGGAGCTGTTTTTT.

V usage is TRBV12-5 and J usage is TRBJ2-2; D might be TRBD1 or TRBD2, each matching 5 bases. CDR1 and CDR2 from the germline V gene are LGHNT and FRNRAP. This CDR3 region has 14 residues. Trimming stripped 1 base from V and 4 bases from J, with 7 bases between. CDR3 sequence (DNA): TGTGCTAGTGGTTTGGGGGGACCCACCGGGGAGCTGTTTTTT. Its protein is CASGLGGPTGELFF.